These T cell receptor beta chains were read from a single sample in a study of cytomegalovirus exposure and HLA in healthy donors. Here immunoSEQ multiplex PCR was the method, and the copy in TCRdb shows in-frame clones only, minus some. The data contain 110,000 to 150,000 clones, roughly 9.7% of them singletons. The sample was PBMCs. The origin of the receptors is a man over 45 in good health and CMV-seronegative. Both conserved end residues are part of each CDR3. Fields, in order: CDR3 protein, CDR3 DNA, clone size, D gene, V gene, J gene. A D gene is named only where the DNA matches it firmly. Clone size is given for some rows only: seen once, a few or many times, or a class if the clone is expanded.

CAGGRGGGETQYF	TGTGCCGGGGGGAGAGGAGGCGGAGAGACCCAGTACTTC	NA	NA	TRBV6-6	TRBJ2-5
CASSPGTGGTEAFF	TGTGCCAGCAGCCCCGGGACAGGGGGCACTGAAGCTTTCTTT	few	TRBD1	TRBV5-5	TRBJ1-1
CASSPRQDTSTDTQYF	TGTGCCAGCTCACCACGACAGGATACTAGCACAGATACGCAGTATTTT	NA	NA	TRBV18	TRBJ2-3
CASSGQGGTYEQYF	TGTGCCAGCAGCGGACAGGGGGGGACCTACGAGCAGTACTTC	few	TRBD1	TRBV7-2	TRBJ2-7
CASSEPGQGAGTSGRETYNEQFF	TGTGCCAGCAGCGAACCGGGACAGGGGGCTGGGACTAGCGGGAGAGAGACCTACAATGAGCAGTTCTTC	NA	TRBD2	TRBV6-1	TRBJ2-1
CASSFRTGISTDTQYF	TGTGCCAGCAGCTTTCGGACAGGGATAAGCACAGATACGCAGTATTTT	NA	TRBD1	TRBV27	TRBJ2-3
CASSFLNTISYEQYF	TGTGCCAGCAGCTTCCTCAACACCATATCCTACGAGCAGTACTTC	NA	NA	TRBV7-9	TRBJ2-7
CASSITGGNQPQHF	TGTGCCAGTAGTATCACCGGGGGTAATCAGCCCCAGCATTTT	few	NA	TRBV19	TRBJ1-5
CASSQGPGGQDYEQYF	TGCGCCAGCAGCCAAGGCCCCGGGGGACAGGACTACGAGCAGTACTTC	NA	TRBD1	TRBV4-1	TRBJ2-7
CASSQEGTGGLSDEQFF	TGCGCCAGCAGCCAAGAAGGAACGGGAGGGCTTTCGGATGAGCAGTTCTTC	NA	TRBD2	TRBV4-1	TRBJ2-1
CASSPTLALQETQYF	TGTGCCAGCTCACCTACCTTAGCGTTACAAGAGACCCAGTACTTC	few	NA	TRBV18	TRBJ2-5
CAWSVRQGANTGELFF	TGTGCCTGGAGTGTACGGCAGGGGGCTAACACCGGGGAGCTGTTTTTT	few	TRBD1	TRBV30	TRBJ2-2
CASSLPGSNTEAFF	TGTGCCAGCAGCTTGCCGGGGTCGAACACTGAAGCTTTCTTT	NA	NA	TRBV5-4	TRBJ1-1
CASSYGTSVTDTQYF	TGTGCCAGCAGTTACGGGACTAGCGTGACAGATACGCAGTATTTT	NA	TRBD2	TRBV28	TRBJ2-3
CASSFVREGPRNEQFF	TGTGCCAGCAGCTTTGTGCGGGAGGGCCCTCGCAATGAGCAGTTCTTC	few	TRBD2	TRBV5-6	TRBJ2-1
CASSPTVTETGELFF	TGTGCCAGCTCACCGACTGTCACCGAGACCGGGGAGCTGTTTTTT	NA	NA	TRBV18	TRBJ2-2
CASSLSGGVYNEQFF	TGTGCCAGCAGCTTATCCGGGGGGGTGTACAATGAGCAGTTCTTC	NA	TRBD2	TRBV11-2	TRBJ2-1
CASSSLGTGGKIANYGYTF	TGCGCCAGCAGCTCCTTAGGGACAGGGGGCAAAATAGCTAACTATGGCTACACCTTC	NA	TRBD1	TRBV5-1	TRBJ1-2
CASGRQGGPYGYTF	TGTGCCAGCGGCCGTCAGGGCGGTCCCTATGGCTACACCTTC	few	NA	TRBV6-1	TRBJ1-2
CASGKDRDIASLHF	TGTGCCAGCGGTAAGGACAGGGATATTGCGTCCCTCCACTTT	NA	TRBD1	TRBV27	TRBJ1-6
CASSLVAGEEQFF	TGTGCCAGCAGCTTAGTCGCGGGGGAAGAGCAGTTCTTC	NA	TRBD2	TRBV11-3	TRBJ2-1
CASTRDTTSTDTQYF	TGTGCCAGCACCCGGGACACCACTAGCACAGATACGCAGTATTTT	few	NA	TRBV2	TRBJ2-3
CASRDRGPLETQYF	TGTGCCAGCAGGGACAGGGGGCCATTAGAGACCCAGTACTTC	NA	TRBD1	TRBV28	TRBJ2-5
CASSQFPFNTEAFF	TGCGCCAGCAGCCAATTTCCATTTAACACTGAAGCTTTCTTT	NA	NA	TRBV4-1	TRBJ1-1
CASSLSTSGGYNEQFF	TGTGCCAGCAGCCTCTCGACTAGCGGGGGGTACAATGAGCAGTTCTTC	few	TRBD2	TRBV7-9	TRBJ2-1
CASSPRGDVLQPQHF	TGTGCCAGCTCACCACGGGGGGACGTTCTCCAGCCCCAGCATTTT	NA	NA	TRBV18	TRBJ1-5
CASRDSGRGYNEQFF	TGTGCCAGCAGGGATAGCGGGAGAGGGTACAATGAGCAGTTCTTC	NA	TRBD2	TRBV2	TRBJ2-1
CASRLTGGVSEKLFF	TGTGCCAGCAGGCTTACAGGGGGCGTAAGTGAAAAACTGTTTTTT	NA	TRBD1	TRBV5-5	TRBJ1-4
CASSPSGGRAYEQFF	TGTGCCAGCAGCCCTAGTGGCGGGAGGGCCTATGAGCAGTTCTTC	few	TRBD2	TRBV9	TRBJ2-1
CASSTNSYEQYF	TGTGCCAGTAGTACCAACTCCTACGAGCAGTACTTC	NA	NA	TRBV19	TRBJ2-7
CSVGASMGYTF	TGCAGCGTTGGAGCGAGTATGGGCTACACCTTC	few	NA	TRBV29-1	TRBJ1-2
CASSLEGQIYGYTF	TGTGCCAGCAGCCTAGAGGGACAGATCTATGGCTACACCTTC	NA	TRBD1	TRBV2	TRBJ1-2
CASSLGGIASYEQYF	TGTGCCAGCAGCTTGGGGGGGATTGCGTCCTACGAGCAGTACTTC	NA	TRBD2	TRBV7-9	TRBJ2-7
CAWATFVGGQETQYF	TGTGCCTGGGCTACCTTTGTCGGGGGCCAAGAGACCCAGTACTTC	NA	NA	TRBV30	TRBJ2-5
CASSYAPSGYSYEQYF	TGTGCCAGCAGTTACGCCCCTAGCGGATACTCCTACGAGCAGTACTTC	NA	TRBD2	TRBV6-5	TRBJ2-7
CASSSTSIGGNEQFF	TGCGCCAGCAGCTCCACCTCGATCGGGGGAAATGAGCAGTTCTTC	few	NA	TRBV5-1	TRBJ2-1
CASSLVRQGINQPQHF	TGTGCCAGCAGCTTGGTTCGACAGGGAATCAATCAGCCCCAGCATTTT	NA	TRBD1	TRBV7-8	TRBJ1-5
CASSEEGPGAQYF	TGTGCCAGCAGTGAAGAGGGGCCTGGGGCCCAGTACTTC	NA	NA	TRBV6-1	TRBJ2-5
CASSQPYGVWDGYTF	TGCGCCAGCAGCCAGCCGTACGGGGTCTGGGATGGCTACACCTTC	NA	NA	TRBV4-1	TRBJ1-2
CASSMSGPEQFF	TGTGCCAGTAGTATGTCCGGTCCTGAGCAGTTCTTC	few	NA	TRBV19	TRBJ2-1
CASSSDRGESQPQHF	TGTGCCAGCAGTTCTGACAGGGGGGAAAGTCAGCCCCAGCATTTT	few	TRBD1	TRBV27	TRBJ1-5
CASSRSGGYNTGELFF	TGCGCCAGCAGCCGGTCTGGAGGGTACAACACCGGGGAGCTGTTTTTT	few	NA	TRBV4-1	TRBJ2-2
CASSGGTAPSGNTIYF	TGTGCCAGCAGCGGTGGGACAGCTCCCTCTGGAAACACCATATATTTT	few	TRBD1	TRBV13	TRBJ1-3
CASSIQSGRATDTQYF	TGTGCCAGTAGTATCCAGAGCGGGAGGGCCACGGATACGCAGTATTTT	NA	TRBD2	TRBV19	TRBJ2-3
CAWSVQTSGKRQYF	TGTGCCTGGAGTGTACAGACTAGCGGTAAGAGACAGTACTTC	NA	TRBD2	TRBV30	TRBJ2-7
CASSAGTGNTGELFF	TGTGCCAGCAGCGCCGGGACAGGGAACACCGGGGAGCTGTTTTTT	few	TRBD1	TRBV6-5	TRBJ2-2
CASSPSSSVGNEQYF	TGTGCCAGCAGCCCGAGTTCCAGCGTCGGGAACGAGCAGTACTTC	few	NA	TRBV11-3	TRBJ2-7
CASWGVGYNEQFF	TGTGCCTCTTGGGGGGTGGGATACAATGAGCAGTTCTTC	few	NA	TRBV30	TRBJ2-1
CASSLQGEVGELFF	TGTGCCAGCAGCCTACAGGGGGAGGTCGGGGAGCTGTTTTTT	NA	TRBD1	TRBV5-4	TRBJ2-2
CAGGARRELFF	TGTGCCGGGGGGGCAAGGAGGGAGCTGTTTTTT	NA	NA	TRBV7-2	TRBJ2-2
CARSFGLAAEAFF	TGTGCCAGAAGCTTTGGGTTGGCGGCTGAAGCTTTCTTT	NA	NA	TRBV7-8	TRBJ1-1
CASSLVSGPGSGNTIYF	TGTGCCAGCAGCTTAGTTTCAGGTCCTGGGTCCGGAAACACCATATATTTT	few	NA	TRBV7-8	TRBJ1-3
CASSLVQGYETQYF	TGTGCCAGCAGTTTAGTACAGGGGTATGAGACCCAGTACTTC	NA	TRBD1	TRBV28	TRBJ2-5